This T cell receptor (beta chain) is from a study of cytomegalovirus exposure and HLA in healthy donors. The overall study: Later analysis reported that the 120 validation repertoires shared the platform of the 650 to 700 first-cohort repertoires.

Per germline, CDR1 MNHNS and CDR2 SASEGT. V lost 2 bases to trimming and J lost 4 bases, with 12 bases between them. The CDR3 has 15 residues. Using immunoSEQ multiplex PCR, the repertoire was profiled, and TCRdb retains in-frame clones only, with some absent. Of some 170,000 clones listed, roughly 96% are singletons. Findings and caveats of the study: The dataset shows that most TCR sequences were rare, while some public TCRs occurred in many donors. High specificity and sensitivity for cytomegalovirus status were reported for the classifier. It was approximately 150 TCR beta chains that were listed as cytomegalovirus-associated.

A word on this clone: Its target is unknown.

This TCR was sampled from a woman between 18 and 30 years old in good health and CMV-seronegative. Sequenced input: PBMCs. This chain joins TRBV6-1 and TRBJ2-1; TRBD1 is a possible D gene (5 bases). The CDR3 spells CASSESGFNYNEQFF. In DNA, the CDR3 is TGTGCCAGCAGTGAATCAGGGTTCAATTACAATGAGCAGTTCTTC.